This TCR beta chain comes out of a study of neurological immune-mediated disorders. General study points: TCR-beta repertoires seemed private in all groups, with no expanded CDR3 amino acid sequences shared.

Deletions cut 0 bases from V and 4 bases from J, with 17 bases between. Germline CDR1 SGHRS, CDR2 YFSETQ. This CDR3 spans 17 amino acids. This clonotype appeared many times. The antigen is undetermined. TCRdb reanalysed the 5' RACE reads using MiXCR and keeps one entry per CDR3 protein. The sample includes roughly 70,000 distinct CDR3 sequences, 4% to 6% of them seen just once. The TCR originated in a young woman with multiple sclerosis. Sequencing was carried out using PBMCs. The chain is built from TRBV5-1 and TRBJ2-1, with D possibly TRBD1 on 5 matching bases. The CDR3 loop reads CASSLVAARVGYNEQFF. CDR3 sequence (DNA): TGCGCCAGCAGCTTGGTTGCAGCCAGGGTCGGGTACAATGAGCAGTTCTTC.